Described below is a single T cell receptor (beta chain) sequence and its context. The ends lost 3 bases at V and 8 bases at J; junction bases unmatched: 5. In germline, CDR1 is KGHSH, CDR2 LQKENI. The CDR3 has 14 amino acids. This sample is part of a study of blood T cell repertoires in COVID-19. TCRdb's table, derived via immunoSEQ multiplex PCR, lists solely in-frame clones and lacks some. The sample carries 87,000 or so clones, 80% to 90% recorded once. This receptor was obtained from a man older than 75 with acute or convalescent COVID-19. The chain couples TRBV18 to TRBJ1-5; 9 positions match TRBD1. The sequencing sample was made of peripheral blood. The CDR3, as DNA: TGTGCCAGCTCACCTGGGACAGGGTGGGAGCCCCAGCATTTT. It encodes CASSPGTGWEPQHF.